The 24 T cell receptor beta chains given below trace back to one sample, sequenced in a study of blood T cell repertoires in COVID-19. Clones were read by immunoSEQ multiplex PCR, and TCRdb kept only the in-frame ones, dropping some. In the table there are some 60,000 clones, around nine tenths of which are singletons. The source material was peripheral blood. Every receptor here comes from a human donor with active COVID-19. The donor label of this sample is uncertain.

This chain uses TRBV11-3 with TRBJ2-3; D not resolved. Looked up from germline, CDR1 is SGHNT and CDR2 is YENEEA. Between the trimmed V and J ends, which lost 2 bases and 5 bases, there was a span of 14 bases. The length of the CDR3 is 15 residues. CDR3 protein: CASSLYSTDGDTQYF. The CDR3 nucleotides are TGTGCCAGCAGCTTATATAGCACTGACGGAGATACGCAGTATTTT.

The chain carries TRBV7-2 and TRBJ2-3, with TRBD2 matching 9 bases. Trimming at V came to 4 bases and at J to 1 base, leaving 3 bases not matched to a gene. In germline, CDR1 is SGHTA, CDR2 FQGNSA. The CDR3 totals 15 residues. This CDR3 reads CASSSLAGGTDTQYF. The CDR3 DNA follows: TGTGCCAGCAGCTCTTTAGCGGGGGGCACAGATACGCAGTATTTT. Based on the CDR3 plus reference TRBV7-2 and TRBJ2-3, the full variable domain is GAGVSQSPSNKVTEKGKDVELRCDPISGHTALYWYRQSLGQGLEFLIYFQGNSAPDKSGLPSDRFSAERTGGSVSTLTIQRTQQEDSAVYLCASSSLAGGTDTQYFGPGTRLTVL.

V gene TRBV29-1 combines with J gene TRBJ1-1, with D perhaps matching TRBD1 (5 bases). CDR1 and CDR2 (germline): SQVTM, ANQGSEA. Trimming took 8 bases from V and 7 from J, leaving 14 bases between them. The CDR3 loop spans 11 amino acids. The chain's CDR3 is CSSDRGGEAFF. In nucleotides, the CDR3 is TGCAGCTCAGATCGGGGGGGTGAAGCTTTCTTT.

The chain has TRBV2 and TRBJ2-1, with TRBD2 matching 11 bases. From germline, CDR1 is SNHLY and CDR2 FYNNEI. The CDR3 runs to 14 residues. With V trimmed by 11 bases and J by 2 bases, 5 bases remained unmatched. The CDR3 nucleotides are TGTGCCCGAGGGACTAGCGGAGCCTACAATGAGCAGTTCTTC. This encodes CARGTSGAYNEQFF.

The chain recombines TRBV3-1 (or the pseudogene TRBV3-2) with TRBJ2-1; 7 positions match TRBD2. The CDR3 spans 15 residues. V shed 4 bases, J shed 5 bases, and the junction held 8 bases outside the gene matches. Germline V CDR1 and CDR2: LGHDT, YNNKEL (reference sequence). This CDR3 is CASSRRAAGDNEQFF. The DNA of the CDR3 is TGTGCCAGCAGCCGCAGGGCGGCGGGGGACAATGAGCAGTTCTTC.

The chain couples TRBV4-3 to TRBJ2-4; D possibly corresponds to TRBD1 (5 bases). There are 18 residues in the CDR3. CDR1 LGHNA and CDR2 YSLEER come from the germline V gene. V was pared by 4 bases and J by 0 bases, with 19 bases between. CDR3 DNA sequence: TGCGCCAGCAGCCCCAACCCAGCAACAGGCGTAGCCAAAAACATTCAGTACTTC. It codes for CASSPNPATGVAKNIQYF.

As concerns this clone: This CDR3 is also generated by other DNA sequences in the sample. The chain recombines TRBV5-8 with TRBJ1-5; 10 nucleotides align to TRBD1. V shed 1 base and J 1 base; nucleotides not matched to a gene: 2. The CDR3 is 16 amino acids. The germline V gene encodes CDR1 SGHTS and CDR2 YDEGEE. CDR3 bases: TGTGCCAGCAGCTTGAGGACAGGGGGAAGCAATCAGCCCCAGCATTTT. Amino acids: CASSLRTGGSNQPQHF.

The V call is TRBV5-1, the J call TRBJ2-1; perhaps TRBD2 as D (5 bases). The V end lost 2 bases, the J end lost 7 bases, and 13 bases lay between the germline ends. This CDR3 comprises 14 residues. The germline gives CDR1 SGHRS, CDR2 YFSETQ. The CDR3 bases are TGCGCCAGCAGCTTAGAGGCGGGCCGGAATGAGCAGTTCTTC. It encodes CASSLEAGRNEQFF.

CDR3 in amino acids: CASSLFKTGGDIQYF. The CDR3 bases are TGTGCCAGCAGCTTATTCAAGACGGGTGGTGACATTCAGTACTTC. The chain joins TRBV7-2 to TRBJ2-4; no firm D call. V was pared by 2 bases and J by 8 bases, with 16 bases between. This CDR3 spans 15 amino acids. Germline loops: CDR1 SGHTA, CDR2 FQGNSA.

This clone was found a few times. The chain links TRBV5-1 to TRBJ2-7; D might be TRBD1 (6 bases). The CDR3 extends over 12 amino acids. V lost 2 bases to trimming and J lost 3 bases, with 6 bases between them. The germline V gene has CDR1 SGHRS and CDR2 YFSETQ. This CDR3 reads CASSLQGYEQYF. CDR3 nucleotide sequence: TGCGCCAGCAGCTTACAGGGCTACGAGCAGTACTTC.

This chain links TRBV16 with TRBJ2-2; D is unresolved. The germline gives CDR1 KGHSY, CDR2 FQNENV. With 2 bases removed from V and 5 bases from J, the gap between germline ends came to 6 bases. The CDR3 extends over 13 amino acids. For the CDR3, the DNA is TGTGCCAGCAGCCAAATGTCTACCGGGGAGCTGTTTTTT. It specifies CASSQMSTGELFF.

The rearrangement links TRBV5-1 to TRBJ1-1, with a possible D match to TRBD1 (6 bases). The CDR3 spans 14 residues. The V gene lost 4 bases and the J gene lost 7 bases, with 17 bases spanning the gap. Germline CDR1 and CDR2: SGHRS and YFSETQ. The CDR3 region has the DNA TGCGCCAGCAGCCCACCTACAGGGTCCGTTGAAGCTTTCTTT. This encodes CASSPPTGSVEAFF.

The chain recombines TRBV29-1 with TRBJ2-7; TRBD1 agrees at 11 bases. Germline V CDR1 and CDR2: SQVTM, ANQGSEA. This CDR3 spans 13 amino acids. The junction had 4 bases not matched to a gene; V was cut back by 6 bases and J by 3 bases. The CDR3 sequence is CSVAGTGGYEQYF. The CDR3 region has the DNA TGCAGCGTCGCCGGGACAGGGGGCTACGAGCAGTACTTC.

The CDR3, as DNA: TGCGCCAGCAGCCAAGAACTAGCGGGAGGGCCGGGTTACAATGAGCAGTTCTTC. This gives the protein CASSQELAGGPGYNEQFF. V and J are TRBV4-1 and TRBJ2-1; 13 bases align to TRBD2. CDR3 size: 18 residues. Looked up from germline, CDR1 is MGHRA and CDR2 is YSYEKL. The J segment lost 4 bases and the V segment lost 0 bases, leaving 6 bases of the junction unmatched.

The rearrangement links TRBV5-4 to TRBJ2-3; D gene uncertain. Germline CDR1 reads SGHNT; CDR2 reads YYREEE (reference sequence). The CDR3 is made up of 17 amino acids. The V and J ends lost 0 bases and 4 bases respectively, with 18 bases between them. DNA for the CDR3: TGTGCCAGCAGCTTGGAATTGTATAAGATGAGTGCAGATACGCAGTATTTT. Its translation: CASSLELYKMSADTQYF.

The chain recombines TRBV4-1 with TRBJ2-2, with 8 bases matching TRBD2. Germline V gene data show CDR1 as MGHRA and CDR2 as YSYEKL. The ends lost 2 bases at V and 6 bases at J; junction bases unmatched: 2. CDR3 length: 14 amino acids. The CDR3 protein is CASSQPGGPGELFF. Here the CDR3 DNA reads TGCGCCAGCAGCCAACCGGGAGGGCCCGGGGAGCTGTTTTTT.

Of note for this clone: The germline gene is not matched at one end of the junction; a read error may be the cause. The rearrangement joins TRBV7-7 to TRBJ2-5, with D possibly being TRBD1 (5 bases). The CDR3 runs to 14 residues. CDR1 and CDR2 from the germline V gene are SSHAT and FNYEAQ (reference sequence). CDR3 sequence (DNA): TGTGCTAGCAGCTTAGGGCAGGGCCAAGAGACCCAGTACTTC. Amino acids: CASSLGQGQETQYF.

The J gene is TRBJ2-1, the V gene TRBV2; 8 bases map to TRBD2. The V gene end was trimmed by 5 bases and the J gene end by 9 bases; junction bases not matched to a gene: 12. CDR3 length equals 15 residues. Germline V gene lookup returns CDR1 SNHLY and CDR2 FYNNEI. The CDR3 bases are TGTGCCAGCAGTTCCGGGGGGGCGGGTTTCGGTGAGCAGTTCTTC. Protein sequence: CASSSGGAGFGEQFF.

The V gene is TRBV29-1, the J gene TRBJ2-5; tentatively, D is TRBD1 (6 bases). The V end lost 3 bases, the J end lost 5 bases, and 10 bases lay between the germline ends. The CDR3 loop spans 12 amino acids. Germline V gene lookup returns CDR1 SQVTM and CDR2 ANQGSEA. The CDR3 DNA reads TGCAGCGTTGACACAGGGATGGAGACCCAGTACTTC. Translation: CSVDTGMETQYF. Full variable domain (remainder filled in from reference TRBV29-1 and TRBJ2-5): SAVISQKPSRDICQRGTSLTIQCQVDSQVTMMFWYRQQPGQSLTLIATANQGSEATYESGFVIDKFPISRPNLTFSTLTVSNMSPEDSSIYLCSVDTGMETQYFGPGTRLLVL.

The table lists this clone with a count of one. J is TRBJ1-1 and V is TRBV7-9; 7 bases match TRBD1. Germline-derived CDR1 and CDR2 are SEHNR and FQNEAQ (reference sequence). CDR3 size: 14 residues. Trimming cost V 3 bases and J 11 bases; bases outside gene matches: 12. The chain's CDR3 is CASSFGGTARGAFF. Written as DNA, the CDR3 is TGTGCCAGCAGCTTCGGAGGGACAGCCCGGGGGGCTTTCTTT.

Details on this clone: The junction departs from the called germline gene at one end, perhaps through a read error. The genes are TRBV28 and TRBJ2-2, with 9 bases that match TRBD2. Per the germline V gene, CDR1 is MDHEN and CDR2 is SYDVKM. The CDR3 loop spans 16 amino acids. The CDR3 nucleotides read TGTGCCAGCAGTTTTTTAGCGGGAGTGAACGCCGGGGAGCTGTTTTTT. Its translation: CASSFLAGVNAGELFF. Supplemented by reference TRBV28 and TRBJ2-2, the full variable domain reads DVKVTQSSRYLVKRTGEKVFLECVQDMDHENMFWYRQDPGLGLRLIYFSYDVKMKEKGDIPEGYSVSREKKERFSLILESASTNQTSMYLCASSFLAGVNAGELFFGEGSRLTVL.

This chain connects TRBV6-6 to TRBJ2-4; TRBD2 is a possible D gene (6 bases). The CDR3 covers 13 residues. Germline CDR1 MNHNY, CDR2 SVGAGI (reference sequence). The V end lost 6 bases, the J end lost 13 bases, and 19 bases lay between the germline ends. This CDR3 is CASRQNPQGLQYF. CDR3 DNA: TGTGCCAGCAGGCAAAACCCCCAGGGACTCCAGTACTTC.

The chain combines TRBV2 with TRBJ2-7; 10 nucleotides line up with TRBD1. This CDR3 contains 14 residues. Trimming took 8 bases from V and 3 from J; bases not matched to a gene: 7. Looked up from germline, CDR1 is SNHLY and CDR2 is FYNNEI. The DNA of the CDR3 is TGTGCCAGCGCCCTGGGGACAGGGGTCTACGAGCAGTACTTC. Translation gives CASALGTGVYEQYF.

The CDR3 spells CASSHELAGGTDTQYF. The CDR3 nucleotides read TGTGCCAGCAGCCATGAACTAGCGGGGGGGACAGATACGCAGTATTTT. V is TRBV4-2 and J is TRBJ2-3, with 13 nucleotides matching TRBD2. Germline V gives CDR1 LGHNA, CDR2 YNFKEQ. The V gene end was trimmed by 3 bases and the J gene end by 3 bases; junction bases not matched to a gene: 3. The CDR3 contains 16 residues.